These 10 T cell receptor beta chains were all obtained from the same sample, sequenced in a study of cytomegalovirus exposure and HLA in healthy donors (dated by TCRdb to about 2017). Libraries were prepared through the immunoSEQ multiplex PCR assay. For the multiplex PCR, a mixture combining 60 forward primers for TCR Vbeta segments and 13 reverse primers for TCR Jbeta segments was used. TCRdb re-hosts the immuneACCESS table, in-frame sequences only. Its copies lack some clones; in the studies checked, an unresolved V gene accounts for under half of them, and the cause for the rest is not known. Across this sample there are 180,000 or so clones, with approximately 80% seen only once. The ten biggest clones cover around 1.4% of the sample. The material sequenced was PBMCs. The receptors were sampled from a girl under 18 in good health and CMV-seropositive.

This clone was observed a handful of times. In DNA, the CDR3 is TGTGCCATCAGTGAGGGAGTGCTAGCGGGAGGTGGCGGGGAGCTGTTTTTT. Amino acid sequence: CAISEGVLAGGGGELFF. This chain joins TRBV10-3 and TRBJ2-2; 11 positions agree with TRBD2. The CDR3 extends over 17 amino acids. The V segment lost 2 bases and the J segment 7 bases; nucleotides outside the gene matches: 9. Germline V gives CDR1 ENHRY, CDR2 SYGVKD.

This clone was seen only a few times. This sequence joins TRBV30 and TRBJ1-5, with D possibly TRBD1 on 6 matching bases. Germline assignment: CDR1 GTSNPN and CDR2 SVGIG (reference sequence). V lost 3 bases, J lost 6 bases, and 15 bases lay in between. This CDR3 is built from 14 residues. The CDR3 DNA reads TGTGCCTGGAGCCAACAGGGTTTTGCTCAGCCCCAGCATTTT. Translation gives CAWSQQGFAQPQHF.

This clone was seen only a few times. The chain links TRBV6-5 to TRBJ2-1; 14 bases match TRBD2. The length of the CDR3 is 15 residues. Germline CDR1 reads MNHEY; CDR2 reads SVGAGI. V shed 9 bases, J shed 2 bases, and the junction held 3 bases outside the gene matches. The CDR3 reads CASGTSGRPYNEQFF. For the CDR3, the DNA is TGTGCCAGTGGGACTAGCGGGAGACCCTACAATGAGCAGTTCTTC.

J is TRBJ2-5 and V is TRBV4-1, with D possibly being TRBD1 (6 bases). The germline gives CDR1 MGHRA, CDR2 YSYEKL. The CDR3 loop spans 17 amino acids. Deletions cut 1 base from V and 9 bases from J, with 24 bases between. CDR3 bases: TGCGCCAGCAGCCAAGGGGCAGGGGCGGGTCGGCTTCAGGCCCAGTACTTC. Protein sequence: CASSQGAGAGRLQAQYF.

The V call is TRBV6-1, the J call TRBJ1-4; no clear D. This CDR3 is built from 16 residues. Germline V lookup: CDR1 MNHNS, CDR2 SASEGT. With 3 bases removed from V and 3 bases from J, the gap between germline ends came to 14 bases. The CDR3 nucleotides read TGTGCCAGCAGTGATTTCTCTTTCGCGGCTAATGAAAAACTGTTTTTT. It codes for CASSDFSFAANEKLFF.

This clone was recorded only once. The CDR3 nucleotides read TGTGCCAGCAGCCGGGGAGTACAGGGGTTCCAGCCCCAGCATTTT. It is translated as CASSRGVQGFQPQHF. This chain connects TRBV6-1 to TRBJ1-5, with TRBD1 identical over 7 bases. From germline, CDR1 is MNHNS and CDR2 SASEGT. J lost 7 bases, V lost 6 bases, and 12 bases had no gene match. The CDR3 has 15 amino acids.

This sequence joins TRBV19 and TRBJ2-2; TRBD2 matches at 9 bases. The V gene's germline CDR1 is LNHDA and CDR2 SQIVND (reference sequence). The CDR3 has 15 residues. Trimming took 7 bases from V and 3 from J; bases not matched to a gene: 6. This CDR3 is CASNPLAGYTGELFF. As DNA, the CDR3 is TGTGCCAGTAACCCGCTAGCGGGGTACACCGGGGAGCTGTTTTTT.

The chain combines TRBV5-4 with TRBJ2-3, with D unresolved. CDR3 length equals 15 residues. Germline CDR1 SGHNT, CDR2 YYREEE (reference sequence). The germline V and J ends were trimmed by 2 bases and 0 bases, with 10 bases remaining between them. CDR3 region: CASSFDWQSTDTQYF. The CDR3 DNA reads TGTGCCAGCAGCTTTGACTGGCAAAGCACAGATACGCAGTATTTT.

J is TRBJ2-4 and V is TRBV5-6; TRBD1 aligns across 7 bases. Germline loops: CDR1 SGHDT, CDR2 YYEEEE. The trim removed 4 bases at V and 6 bases at J, leaving 10 bases unmatched. This CDR3 comprises 15 residues. CDR3 loop: CASSKGDRVRNIQYF. In nucleotides, the CDR3 is TGTGCCAGCAGCAAGGGAGACAGGGTTAGAAACATTCAGTACTTC.

The rearrangement joins TRBV5-5 to TRBJ1-5; unclear D gene. CDR3 size: 16 residues. Trimming took 1 base from V and 0 from J, leaving 11 bases between them. Germline V gene lookup returns CDR1 SGHKS and CDR2 YYEKEE (reference sequence). Here the CDR3 DNA reads TGTGCCAGCAGCTTGTTGCCAGGATATAGCAATCAGCCCCAGCATTTT. Translated: CASSLLPGYSNQPQHF.